This T cell receptor beta chain was sequenced during a study of naive and memory T cell subsets. This clonotype was detected only once. The CDR3 spans 14 residues. CDR1 MNHEY and CDR2 SVGAGI come from the germline V gene. The trim removed 5 bases at V and 8 bases at J, leaving 12 bases unmatched. Two oligonucleotides, mixed equimolar, formed the beta constant-region primer covering TRBC1 and TRBC2. Ligation attached a single-stranded oligonucleotide with a 12-nucleotide UMI and the SP2 primer to the cDNA 3' end. Ligated cDNA was amplified by four rounds of PCR with nested alpha and beta constant-region primers and SP2. From the UMI-ligation and nested PCR reads, TCRdb called clonotypes with MiXCR, one entry per CDR3 protein. The sample lists around 29,000 distinct CDR3 sequences; roughly 10% were seen once.

The rearrangement links TRBV6-5 to TRBJ2-7; 7 bases match TRBD1. This clonotype was obtained from a human donor in good health. Sequencing used effector memory CD4+ T cells from blood. Subset described: effector memory, CD45RA- CD27-. CDR3 bases: TGTGCCAGCAGTCGGTCGGGACAGAATACAAAGCAGTACTTC. This translates into CASSRSGQNTKQYF.